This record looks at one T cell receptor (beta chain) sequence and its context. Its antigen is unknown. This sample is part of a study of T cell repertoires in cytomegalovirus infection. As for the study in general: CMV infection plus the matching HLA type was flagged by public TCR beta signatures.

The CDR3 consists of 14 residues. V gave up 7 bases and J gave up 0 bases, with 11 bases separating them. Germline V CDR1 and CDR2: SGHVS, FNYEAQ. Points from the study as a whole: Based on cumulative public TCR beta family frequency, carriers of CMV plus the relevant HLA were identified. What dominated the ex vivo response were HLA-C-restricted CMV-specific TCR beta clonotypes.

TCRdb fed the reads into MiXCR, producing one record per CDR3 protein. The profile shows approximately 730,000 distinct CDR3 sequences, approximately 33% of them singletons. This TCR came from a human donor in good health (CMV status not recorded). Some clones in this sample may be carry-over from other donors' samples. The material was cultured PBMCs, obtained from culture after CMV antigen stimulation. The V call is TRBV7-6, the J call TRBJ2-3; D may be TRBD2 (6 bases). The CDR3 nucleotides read TGTGCCAGCAACGGGGGTTCAAGCACAGATACGCAGTATTTT. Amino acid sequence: CASNGGSSTDTQYF.